One sample yielded the 10 T cell receptor beta chains listed below, sequenced in a study of vaccination effects on CD4 cells after COVID-19. Antigens of these TCRs are unknown. The protocol was immunoSEQ multiplex PCR, while the TCRdb copy is restricted to in-frame clones and leaves out a portion. The sample lists about 50,000 clones; over 65% were seen once. Subsequent to less than twelve days of culture, CD4+ T cells were isolated. The sample here was CD4+ T cells from PBMCs cultured without peptide, taken before COVID-19 vaccination. Receptor source: a human donor who received a COVID-19 vaccine.

The V gene is TRBV7-2, the J gene TRBJ2-3, with 10 bases lining up with TRBD2. Germline values: CDR1 SGHTA, CDR2 FQGNSA. The CDR3 is 15 amino acids. The trim removed 2 bases at V and 6 bases at J, leaving 5 bases unmatched. The CDR3 sequence: CASSLSGGAGDTQYF. Written as DNA, the CDR3 is TGTGCCAGCAGCTTAAGCGGGGGGGCCGGTGATACGCAGTATTTT.

V is TRBV6-5 and J is TRBJ2-7; D call uncertain. V lost 5 bases, J lost 2 bases, and 10 bases lay in between. Germline V gene lookup returns CDR1 MNHEY and CDR2 SVGAGI. The CDR3 loop spans 13 amino acids. This CDR3 is CASSQLSPYEQYV. In DNA, the CDR3 is TGTGCCAGCAGTCAGCTCTCGCCCTACGAGCAGTACGTC.

The chain couples TRBV5-1 to TRBJ1-6; TRBD1 is a possible D gene (5 bases). The CDR3 has 12 residues. Per germline, CDR1 SGHRS and CDR2 YFSETQ. Trimming cost V 5 bases and J 6 bases, with 6 bases left between them. In nucleotides, the CDR3 is TGCGCCAGCAGGCAGGGTAATTCACCCCTCCACTTT. Its translation: CASRQGNSPLHF.

This clone has only a few counts. The J gene is TRBJ1-5, the V gene TRBV7-3; D ambiguous. The germline V and J ends were trimmed by 5 bases and 1 base, with 9 bases remaining between them. Germline loops: CDR1 SGHTA, CDR2 FQGTGA. The CDR3 has 14 residues. CDR3 loop: CASSLDGSNQPQHF. CDR3 nucleotides: TGTGCCAGCAGCCTGGACGGGAGCAATCAGCCCCAGCATTTT.

The rearrangement joins TRBV2 to TRBJ1-6; TRBD1 matches 7 bases. V shed 5 bases, J shed 9 bases, and the junction held 10 bases outside the gene matches. CDR3 length equals 15 residues. In germline, CDR1 is SNHLY, CDR2 FYNNEI. CDR3 sequence (DNA): TGTGCCAGCAGTCAGACAGGGAAAGAACTTTCACCCCTCCACTTT. Amino acid sequence: CASSQTGKELSPLHF.

CDR3 sequence: CASTRQGTDGELFF. In DNA, the CDR3 is TGTGCCAGCACCCGACAAGGAACGGACGGGGAGCTGTTTTTT. This sequence joins TRBV5-4 and TRBJ2-2, with D unresolved. This CDR3 region has 14 residues. From germline, CDR1 is SGHNT and CDR2 YYREEE (reference sequence). The ends were cut back, 6 bases at V and 7 bases at J, with 16 bases in the middle.

The rearrangement joins TRBV19 to TRBJ2-1; 9 bases map to TRBD1. Germline V lookup: CDR1 LNHDA, CDR2 SQIVND (reference sequence). V was pared by 6 bases and J by 0 bases, with 3 bases of the junction left unmatched. This CDR3 comprises 15 residues. The CDR3 DNA follows: TGTGCCAGTAGGGCGGGACAGGGCTCCTACAATGAGCAGTTCTTC. Amino acids: CASRAGQGSYNEQFF.

The genes are TRBV19 and TRBJ1-6; weak D call: TRBD1 (5 bases). V was pared by 5 bases and J by 8 bases, with 13 bases between. This CDR3 has 14 residues. CDR1 and CDR2 from the germline V gene are LNHDA and SQIVND (reference sequence). CDR3 sequence reads: CASSRGVQDSPLHF. In DNA form, the CDR3 reads TGTGCCAGTAGTCGGGGGGTCCAGGATTCACCCCTCCACTTT. Variable domain in full (rest from reference TRBV19 and TRBJ1-6): DGGITQSPKYLFRKEGQNVTLSCEQNLNHDAMYWYRQDPGQGLRLIYYSQIVNDFQKGDIAEGYSVSREKKESFPLTVTSAQKNPTAFYLCASSRGVQDSPLHFGNGTRLTVT.

The chain recombines TRBV19 with TRBJ1-5, with 7 bases lining up with TRBD1. J lost 7 bases, V lost 7 bases, and 13 bases had no gene match. Germline lookup yields CDR1 LNHDA and CDR2 SQIVND (reference sequence). The CDR3 is 15 amino acids. The DNA of the CDR3 is TGTGCCAGTAAGGGTCCGGTACAGGGGTTGCAGCCCCAGCATTTT. This translates into CASKGPVQGLQPQHF.

J is TRBJ2-7 and V is TRBV6-5; the D is unclear. This CDR3 is built from 14 residues. CDR1 is MNHEY and CDR2 is SVGAGI in the germline V gene. Trimming removed 6 bases from V and 2 bases from J, with 14 bases in between. CDR3 DNA: TGTGCCAGCAGCACTTCGGGCGGAGCCTACGAGCAGTACGTC. Translation gives CASSTSGGAYEQYV.